This entry describes one T cell receptor beta chain. Its antigen is unknown. Profiled with immunoSEQ multiplex PCR; TCRdb holds only in-frame clones, not every one. The sample includes about 89,000 clones, about 86% of them seen just once. The data were obtained in a study of T cell responses to AZD1222 COVID-19 vaccine. Study findings and constraints: Clonal diversity was possibly underestimated; the donors were predominantly white British and more often female. Spike-spanning, vaccine-associated CD4 TCRs were dominant at 160-218 and 743-854. Close to half of spike-specific TCRs reportedly recognize unmutated variant regions. Spike-specific TCR breadth and depth rose after two AZD1222 doses.

The germline V gene has CDR1 SNHLY and CDR2 FYNNEI. CDR3 length: 16 residues. J lost 3 bases, V lost 4 bases, and 12 bases had no gene match. Source: peripheral blood, taken 28 days after the second AZD1222 dose. The receptor's source is an adult who received the AZD1222 COVID-19 vaccine. This chain joins TRBV2 and TRBJ2-7, with TRBD2 matching over 7 bases. CDR3 coding DNA: TGTGCCAGCAGTGGCCTCCCGGCTAGCGGCAACTACGAGCAGTACTTC. Protein product: CASSGLPASGNYEQYF.